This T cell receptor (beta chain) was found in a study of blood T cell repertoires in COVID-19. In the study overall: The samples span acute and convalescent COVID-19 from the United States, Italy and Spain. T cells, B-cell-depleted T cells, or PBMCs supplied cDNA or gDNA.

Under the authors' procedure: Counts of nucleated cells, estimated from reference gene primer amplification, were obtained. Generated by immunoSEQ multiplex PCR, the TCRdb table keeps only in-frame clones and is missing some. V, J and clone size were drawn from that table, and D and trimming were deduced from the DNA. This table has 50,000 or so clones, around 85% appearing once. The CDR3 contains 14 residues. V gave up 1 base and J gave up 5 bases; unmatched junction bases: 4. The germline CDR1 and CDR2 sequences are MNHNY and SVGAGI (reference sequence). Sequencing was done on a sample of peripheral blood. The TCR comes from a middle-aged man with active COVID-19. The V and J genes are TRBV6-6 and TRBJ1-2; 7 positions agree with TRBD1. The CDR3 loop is CASSYLGGTYGYTF. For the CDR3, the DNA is TGTGCCAGCAGTTACTTAGGGGGCACTTATGGCTACACCTTC.